The T cell receptor beta chain under discussion was sequenced for a study of cytomegalovirus exposure and HLA in healthy donors. Study overall: The 90 to 150 validation repertoires and the approximately 690 first-cohort repertoires shared a platform, a later analysis reported.

V shed 5 bases and J shed 3 bases, with 14 bases lying between them. Germline lookup yields CDR1 SGHTA and CDR2 FQGNSA. The CDR3 sequence is 14 residues long. As regards this clone: Antigen unknown.

The table came from immunoSEQ multiplex PCR; TCRdb's copy has only in-frame clones and leaves some out. Found here are tens of thousands of clones, over 85% of them singletons; the top ten hold approximately 3.2%. Overall study findings and caveats: The study put 150 to 200 TCR beta chains on its list as cytomegalovirus-associated. Subsequent analysis revealed that first-cohort TCR clusters tended to co-occur in the 100 to 150 validation repertoires.

V gene TRBV7-2 combines with J gene TRBJ2-7; the D gene is possibly TRBD2 (6 bases). Sequencing was carried out using PBMCs. This receptor was obtained from a man aged 18-30 years in good health and CMV-seronegative. This chain's CDR3 is CASSPRGLHYEQYF. Here the CDR3 DNA reads TGTGCCAGCAGCCCACGGGGACTGCACTACGAGCAGTACTTC.